The rows below give T cell receptor beta chains drawn from one sample of a study of shared clonotypes between healthy human individuals. Assay used: immunoSEQ multiplex PCR; TCRdb lists only in-frame clones, some missing. This table holds millions of clones, about 93% found once. The sample was naive CD8+ T cells from PBMCs. These receptors were obtained from a man younger than 30 in good health. Some clones in this sample may be carry-over from other donors' samples. Each CDR3 is given with its conserved first and last residue. A D gene is named only where the DNA matches it firmly. Some rows mark clone size as missing; the rest say once, few, many or name a class of expanded clone.

size,D,V,J,DNA,CDR3
NA,NA,TRBV28,TRBJ2-7,TGTGCCAGCAGTTTAGACAGGCCCTTGATTTACGAGCAGTACTTC,CASSLDRPLIYEQYF
NA,NA,TRBV11-3,TRBJ2-3,TGTGCCAGCAGCCTAGAGGGGGGCAGGGACCCCCCGGATACGCAGTATTTT,CASSLEGGRDPPDTQYF
NA,TRBD2,TRBV6-6,TRBJ2-5,TGTGCCAGCAGTTACTCGCTAGCGGGAGAGGAGACCCAGTACTTC,CASSYSLAGEETQYF
NA,NA,TRBV7-8,TRBJ1-1,TGTGCCAGCAGTTACCAAGCCGGGACCGACACTGAAGCTTTCTTT,CASSYQAGTDTEAFF
NA,NA,TRBV7-9,TRBJ2-7,TGTGCCAGCAGCTTAAGTCTCAGGGCGTGGGAGCAGTACTTC,CASSLSLRAWEQYF
NA,NA,TRBV28,TRBJ1-5,TGTGCCAGCCACCGCGGGGGTTATCAGCCCCAGCATTTT,CASHRGGYQPQHF
once,NA,TRBV27,TRBJ2-7,TGTGCCAGCAGACCCGACAGGAGCTACGAGCAGTACTTC,CASRPDRSYEQYF
NA,NA,TRBV7-9,TRBJ1-5,TGTGCCAGCAGCTTTCCGGGACCTTCTCAGCCCCAGCATTTT,CASSFPGPSQPQHF
NA,NA,TRBV9,TRBJ2-1,TGTGCCAGCAGCGTAGGGGCCGCCCATGAGCAGTTCTTC,CASSVGAAHEQFF
NA,TRBD2,TRBV29-1,TRBJ2-1,TGCAGCGTTGTGGGAATATGGGGGACTAGCAACGATGAGCAGTTCTTC,CSVVGIWGTSNDEQFF
NA,NA,TRBV15,TRBJ2-1,TGTGCCACCAGCAGAGTCTCAGACAATGAGCAGTTCTTC,CATSRVSDNEQFF
NA,TRBD1,TRBV11-1,TRBJ2-7,TGTGCCAGCAGCCGCCGAGGGACAGGATACCACTCCTACGAGCAGTACTTC,CASSRRGTGYHSYEQYF
NA,NA,TRBV19,TRBJ2-1,TGTGCCAGTAGGACAGGTGGATTGGTAGGTGAGCAGTTCTTC,CASRTGGLVGEQFF
NA,NA,TRBV19,TRBJ2-7,TGTGCCAGTAGTATGGGCAGGGGTACCCTCGAGCAGTACTTC,CASSMGRGTLEQYF
once,NA,TRBV7-9,TRBJ2-1,TGTGCCAGCTCCACACTTTGGGAGCAGTTCTTC,CASSTLWEQFF
NA,TRBD1,TRBV29-1,TRBJ1-1,TGCAGCGTCCCGGTACAGGGGCCTTCCGAGGGTTTCTTT,CSVPVQGPSEGFF
NA,NA,TRBV7-9,TRBJ2-1,TGTGCCAGCAGCGACCGGGACCACAACAATGAGCAGTTCTTC,CASSDRDHNNEQFF
NA,NA,TRBV5-1,TRBJ1-1,TGCGCCAGCAGCCCGGACAGAGGCGAAGCTTTCTTT,CASSPDRGEAFF
NA,NA,TRBV9,TRBJ2-1,TGTGCCAGCAGCGTAGGAGGTGCCAATGAGCAGTTCTTC,CASSVGGANEQFF
NA,TRBD2,TRBV6-5,TRBJ2-3,TGTGCCAGCAGCTCCCCCGGGACTAGAAGAAATACGCAGTATTTT,CASSSPGTRRNTQYF
NA,NA,TRBV11-2,TRBJ1-2,TGTGCCAGCAGCTTAAATTGGGTATTAGGCTACACCTTC,CASSLNWVLGYTF
NA,NA,TRBV11-2,TRBJ2-7,TGTGCCAGCAGCTTAGGGGGCCACAACGAGCAGTACTTC,CASSLGGHNEQYF
NA,NA,TRBV29-1,TRBJ2-3,TGCAGCGTAACAGACGCAGATACGCAGTATTTT,CSVTDADTQYF
NA,TRBD1,TRBV10-3,TRBJ1-1,TGTGCCTCGGGGGCCGCAGGGGGCCTCACTGAAGCTTTCTTT,CASGAAGGLTEAFF
NA,TRBD1,TRBV7-6,TRBJ2-2,TGTGCCAGCAGCCTAACAGGGGCCGGGGAGCTGTTTTTT,CASSLTGAGELFF
NA,NA,TRBV7-9,TRBJ2-7,TGTGCCAGCAGCTTAGATCCGGGCTCGGGCTACGAGCAGTACTTC,CASSLDPGSGYEQYF
NA,NA,TRBV5-4,TRBJ2-7,TGTGCCAGCAGCTGGGGCTCCGGCGAGCAGTACTTC,CASSWGSGEQYF
NA,NA,TRBV6-1,TRBJ1-3,TGTGCCAGCAGTGAAGCGCAGGATTCAGGAAACACCATATATTTT,CASSEAQDSGNTIYF
NA,NA,TRBV5-8,TRBJ1-1,TGTGCCAGCAGCTGGAACGCCCCGGGCCCGAACACTGAAGCTTTCTTT,CASSWNAPGPNTEAFF
NA,TRBD1,TRBV9,TRBJ2-2,TGTGCCAGCAGCACCTCGACAGGGGCCGGGGAGCTGTTTTTT,CASSTSTGAGELFF
NA,NA,TRBV12-5,TRBJ2-1,TGTGCTAGTGGTTTGGTAAAGTCCTCGGGACAACTATTCTACAATGAGCAGTTCTTC,CASGLVKSSGQLFYNEQFF
once,NA,TRBV5-5,TRBJ2-7,TGTGCCAGCAGCTTGGACGCGGGGTTCTACGAGCAGTACTTC,CASSLDAGFYEQYF
NA,TRBD1,TRBV11-2,TRBJ1-5,TGTGCCAGCAGCTTAGGACAGGGGAGCGGTCAGCCCCAGCATTTT,CASSLGQGSGQPQHF
NA,TRBD1,TRBV7-9,TRBJ1-2,TGTGCCAGCAGCCACCCCGGACAGGGCAACTATGGCTACACCTTC,CASSHPGQGNYGYTF
NA,NA,TRBV9,TRBJ2-3,TGTGCCAGCAGCCCCGGAGGGCCAGATACGCAGTATTTT,CASSPGGPDTQYF
NA,TRBD1,TRBV27,TRBJ2-7,TGTGCCAGCAGTGGCCCTGGACAGGGTAATCCCTACGAGCAGTACTTC,CASSGPGQGNPYEQYF
NA,NA,TRBV7-9,TRBJ2-7,TGTGCCAGCAGCCCCGGACACGGCTACGAGCAGTACTTC,CASSPGHGYEQYF
NA,NA,TRBV7-3,TRBJ2-2,TGTGCCAGCAGCTTACTGCCACAGAGGGAGCTGTTTTTT,CASSLLPQRELFF
NA,NA,TRBV11-2,TRBJ2-7,TGTGCCAGCAGCTTGGTGTTAGGGGCCTACGAGCAGTACTTC,CASSLVLGAYEQYF
NA,TRBD2,TRBV28,TRBJ2-1,TGTGCCAGCAGTCGGGGACTAGCGTACAATGAGCAGTTCTTC,CASSRGLAYNEQFF